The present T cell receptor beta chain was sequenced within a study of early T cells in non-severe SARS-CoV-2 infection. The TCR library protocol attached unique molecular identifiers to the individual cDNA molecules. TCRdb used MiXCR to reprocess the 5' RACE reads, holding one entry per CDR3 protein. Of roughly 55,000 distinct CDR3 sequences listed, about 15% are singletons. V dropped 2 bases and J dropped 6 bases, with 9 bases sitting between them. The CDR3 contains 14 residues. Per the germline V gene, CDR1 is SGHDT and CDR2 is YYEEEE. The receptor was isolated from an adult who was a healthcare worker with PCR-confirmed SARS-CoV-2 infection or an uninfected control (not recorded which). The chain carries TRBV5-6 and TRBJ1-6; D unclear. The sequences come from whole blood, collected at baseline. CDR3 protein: CASSLGRFNSPLHF. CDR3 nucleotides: TGTGCCAGCAGCTTAGGACGATTTAATTCACCCCTCCACTTT.